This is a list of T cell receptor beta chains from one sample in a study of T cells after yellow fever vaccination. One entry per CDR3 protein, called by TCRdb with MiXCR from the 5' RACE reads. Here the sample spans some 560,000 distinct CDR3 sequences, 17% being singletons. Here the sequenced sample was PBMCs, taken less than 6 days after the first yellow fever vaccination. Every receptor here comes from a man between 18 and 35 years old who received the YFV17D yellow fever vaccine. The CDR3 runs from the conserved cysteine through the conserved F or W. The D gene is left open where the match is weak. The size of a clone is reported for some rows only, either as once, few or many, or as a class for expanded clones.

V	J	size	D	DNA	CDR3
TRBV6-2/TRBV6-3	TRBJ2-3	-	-	TGTGCCAGCAGTTACTCGGCAGCCCCCTACCCCACAGATACGCAGTATTTT	CASSYSAAPYPTDTQYF
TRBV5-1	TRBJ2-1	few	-	TGCGCCAGCGGGCGGGGTTCCTACAATGAGCAGTTCTTC	CASGRGSYNEQFF
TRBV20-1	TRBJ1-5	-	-	TGCAGTGTTCAGACTGTAAGCAATCAGCCCCAGCATTTT	CSVQTVSNQPQHF
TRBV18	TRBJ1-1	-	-	TGTGCCAGCTCCTCTACGAGAACAGGGAGTTTAAATATGAACACTGAAGCTTTCTTT	CASSSTRTGSLNMNTEAFF
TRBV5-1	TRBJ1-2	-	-	TGCGCCAGCAGCTCCTCGGAGGAACTTCCTGGCTACACCTTC	CASSSSEELPGYTF
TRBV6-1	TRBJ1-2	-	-	TGTGCCAGCAGGGGCAGGGTTGACTATGGCTACACCTTC	CASRGRVDYGYTF
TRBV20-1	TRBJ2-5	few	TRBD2	TGCAGTGCCGTACGGGCTAGCGGGGGGCCGTGGGAGACCCAGTACTTC	CSAVRASGGPWETQYF
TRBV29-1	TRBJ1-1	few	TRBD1	TGCAGCGTTAGGACAGGGGGCTTAACTGAAGCTTTCTTT	CSVRTGGLTEAFF
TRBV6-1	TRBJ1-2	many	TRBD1	TGTGCCAGCAGCGAACAGGGGGCATATGGCTACACCTTC	CASSEQGAYGYTF
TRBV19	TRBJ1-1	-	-	TGTGCCACGAAGGTGAACACTGAAGCTTTCTTT	CATKVNTEAFF